A single TCR beta chain is shown here with its context. Its antigen is still unknown. This entry belongs to a study of cytomegalovirus exposure and HLA in healthy donors. Regarding the study as a whole: A subsequent analysis found that TCR clusters from the first cohort also tended to co-occur in the 110 or so validation repertoires, with around 94% of cluster scores above 0.

V was shortened by 5 bases and J by 0 bases, with 17 bases between the two germline ends. This CDR3 is 16 amino acids long. Looked up from germline, CDR1 is PRHDT and CDR2 is FYEKMQ (reference sequence). This table comes from immunoSEQ multiplex PCR, and its TCRdb copy is limited to in-frame clones, with some not included. There are roughly 80,000 clones in the sample; roughly 94% occur only once, and about 3.6% lies in the top ten. The clonotype comes from a woman aged 18-29 years in good health and CMV-seropositive. The specimen was PBMCs. V is TRBV13 and J is TRBJ2-7, with D perhaps TRBD1 (6 bases). This CDR3 reads CASSPAGTLSSYEQYF. The DNA of the CDR3 is TGTGCCAGCAGCCCGGCCGGGACACTGAGCTCCTACGAGCAGTACTTC.